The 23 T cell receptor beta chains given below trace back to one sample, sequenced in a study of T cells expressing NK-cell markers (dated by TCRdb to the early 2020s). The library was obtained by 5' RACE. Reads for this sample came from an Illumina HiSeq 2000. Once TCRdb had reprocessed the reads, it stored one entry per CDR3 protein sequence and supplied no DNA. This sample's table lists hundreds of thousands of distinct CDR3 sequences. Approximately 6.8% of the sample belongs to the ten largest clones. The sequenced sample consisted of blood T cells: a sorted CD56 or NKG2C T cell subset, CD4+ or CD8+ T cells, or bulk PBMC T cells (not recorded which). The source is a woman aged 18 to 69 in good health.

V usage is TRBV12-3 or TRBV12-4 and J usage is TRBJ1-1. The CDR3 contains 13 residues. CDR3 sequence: CASSFHQNTEAFF.

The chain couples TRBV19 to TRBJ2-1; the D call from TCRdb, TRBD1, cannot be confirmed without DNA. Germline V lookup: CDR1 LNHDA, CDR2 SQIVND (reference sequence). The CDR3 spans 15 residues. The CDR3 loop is CASTLGDRGYNEQFF.

CDR3 loop: CSASDRVSYNEQFF. The genes are TRBV20-1 and TRBJ2-1. The CDR3 covers 14 residues. Germline V gene lookup returns CDR1 DFQATT and CDR2 SNEGSKA (reference sequence).

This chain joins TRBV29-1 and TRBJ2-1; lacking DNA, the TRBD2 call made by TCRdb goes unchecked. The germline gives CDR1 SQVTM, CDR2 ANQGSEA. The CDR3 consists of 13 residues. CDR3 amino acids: CSVEAGVNNEQFF.

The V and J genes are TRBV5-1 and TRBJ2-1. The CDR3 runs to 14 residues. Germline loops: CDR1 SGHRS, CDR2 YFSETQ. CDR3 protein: CASSLSLPDNEQFF.

The CDR3 sequence: CASSHTLGNAYEQYF. The V call is TRBV7-9, the J call TRBJ2-7; the D gene TCRdb calls, TRBD1, cannot be checked with no DNA. Germline V gene data show CDR1 as SEHNR and CDR2 as FQNEAQ (reference sequence). The CDR3 covers 15 residues.

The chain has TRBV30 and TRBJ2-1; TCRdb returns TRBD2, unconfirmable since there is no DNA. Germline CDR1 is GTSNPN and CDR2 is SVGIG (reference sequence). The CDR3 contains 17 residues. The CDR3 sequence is CAWTGLAGGSSYNEQFF.

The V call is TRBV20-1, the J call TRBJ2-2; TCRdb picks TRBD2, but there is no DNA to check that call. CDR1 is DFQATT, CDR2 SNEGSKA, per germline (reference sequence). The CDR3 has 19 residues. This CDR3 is CSAEQVPSGRVRGTGELFF.

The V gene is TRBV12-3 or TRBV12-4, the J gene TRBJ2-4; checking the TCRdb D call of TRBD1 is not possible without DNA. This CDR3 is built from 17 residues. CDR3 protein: CASSLGTIRVAKNIQYF.

This chain's CDR3 is CATSDPIATGQGDTDTQYF. The V call is TRBV24-1, the J call TRBJ2-3; with no DNA, the TCRdb D assignment of TRBD1 cannot be verified. The CDR3 extends over 19 amino acids. Germline V gene data show CDR1 as KGHDR and CDR2 as SFDVKD.

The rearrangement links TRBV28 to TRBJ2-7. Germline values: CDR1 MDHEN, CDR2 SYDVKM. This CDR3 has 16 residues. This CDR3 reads CASSFLGEPKKYEQYF. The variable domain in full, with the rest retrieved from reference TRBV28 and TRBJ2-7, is DVKVTQSSRYLVKRTGEKVFLECVQDMDHENMFWYRQDPGLGLRLIYFSYDVKMKEKGDIPEGYSVSREKKERFSLILESASTNQTSMYLCASSFLGEPKKYEQYFGPGTRLTVT.

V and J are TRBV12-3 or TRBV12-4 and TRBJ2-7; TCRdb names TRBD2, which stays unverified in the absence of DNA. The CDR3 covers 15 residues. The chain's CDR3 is CASSAAGGRTYEQYF.

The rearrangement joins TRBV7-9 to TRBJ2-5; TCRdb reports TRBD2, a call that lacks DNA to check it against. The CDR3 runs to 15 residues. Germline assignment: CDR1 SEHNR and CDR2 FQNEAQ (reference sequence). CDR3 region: CASSPGTSGRETQYF.

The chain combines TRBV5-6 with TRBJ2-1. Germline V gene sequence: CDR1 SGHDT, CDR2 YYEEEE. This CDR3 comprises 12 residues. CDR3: CASSLPTNEQFF. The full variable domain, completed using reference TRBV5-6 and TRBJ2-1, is DAGVTQSPTHLIKTRGQQVTLRCSPKSGHDTVSWYQQALGQGPQFIFQYYEEEERQRGNFPDRFSGHQFPNYSSELNVNALLLGDSALYLCASSLPTNEQFFGPGTRLTVL.

The CDR3 loop reads CASSARYNEQFF. The chain joins TRBV2 to TRBJ2-1. CDR1 is SNHLY, CDR2 FYNNEI, per germline. The CDR3 is made up of 12 amino acids. Variable domain in full (rest from reference TRBV2 and TRBJ2-1): EPEVTQTPSHQVTQMGQEVILRCVPISNHLYFYWYRQILGQKVEFLVSFYNNEISEKSEIFDDQFSVERPDGSNFTLKIRSTKLEDSAMYFCASSARYNEQFFGPGTRLTVL.

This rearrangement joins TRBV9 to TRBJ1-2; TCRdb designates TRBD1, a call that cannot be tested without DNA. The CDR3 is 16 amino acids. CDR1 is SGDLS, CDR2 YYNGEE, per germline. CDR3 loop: CASSPGAVTGWRGYTF.

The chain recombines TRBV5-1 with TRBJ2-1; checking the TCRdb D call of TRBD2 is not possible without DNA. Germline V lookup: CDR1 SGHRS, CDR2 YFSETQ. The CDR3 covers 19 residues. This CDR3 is CASSLEFVGSGGAGGEQFF.

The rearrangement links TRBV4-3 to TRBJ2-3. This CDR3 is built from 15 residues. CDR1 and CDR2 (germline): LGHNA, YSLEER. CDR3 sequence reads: CASSQDSSSADTQYF.

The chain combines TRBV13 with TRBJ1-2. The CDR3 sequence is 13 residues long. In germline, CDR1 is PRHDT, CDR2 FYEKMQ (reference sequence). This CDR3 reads CASSEDANYGYTF.

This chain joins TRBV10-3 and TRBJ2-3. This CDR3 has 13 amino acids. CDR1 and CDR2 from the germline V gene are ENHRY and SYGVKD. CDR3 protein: CAISEVGTDTQYF.

The CDR3 here is CACLTGRYEQYF. The V gene is TRBV30, the J gene TRBJ2-7; TCRdb reports TRBD1, a call that lacks DNA to check it against. Germline CDR1 reads GTSNPN; CDR2 reads SVGIG (reference sequence). The CDR3 spans 12 residues.

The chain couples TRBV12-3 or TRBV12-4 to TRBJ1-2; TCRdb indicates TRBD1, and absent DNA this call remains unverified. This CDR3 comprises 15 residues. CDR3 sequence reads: CASSSQTGLFYGYTF.

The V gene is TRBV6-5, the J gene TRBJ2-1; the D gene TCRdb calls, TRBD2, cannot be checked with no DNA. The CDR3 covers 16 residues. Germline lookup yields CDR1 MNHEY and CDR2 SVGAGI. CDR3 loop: CASSYDGTSSYNEQFF.